This T cell receptor beta chain emerged from a study of T cell repertoires in cytomegalovirus infection. Study in general: Indications of both CMV infection and matching HLA type were provided by public TCR beta signatures.

MiXCR, run by TCRdb on the reads, gives a single entry per CDR3 protein. The data contain some 240,000 distinct CDR3 sequences, more than 15% of them singletons. This clonotype showed up just a few times. There are 15 residues in the CDR3. Germline CDR1 is LGHNA and CDR2 is YSLEER. The germline V and J ends were trimmed by 0 bases and 5 bases, with 14 bases remaining between them. This sequence was found in a human donor in good health (CMV status not recorded). Some clones in this sample may be carry-over from other donors' samples. Sequencing input: CD8+ T cells from PBMCs. The V gene is TRBV4-3, the J gene TRBJ2-7; no firm D call. The CDR3 DNA reads as TGCGCCAGCAGCCAAGATCTCGGAACGACGGACGAGCAGTACTTC. Its protein is CASSQDLGTTDEQYF.